This T cell receptor beta chain was identified in a study of early T cells in non-severe SARS-CoV-2 infection. Overall study: Unpaired chains resulted from sequencing bulk RNA of unsorted whole blood.

The CDR3 is 17 amino acids. TCRdb recomputed calls from the 5' RACE reads with MiXCR, one row per CDR3 protein. The table lists some 57,000 distinct CDR3 sequences, less than 9.5% of them singletons. The sequence was obtained from an adult who was a healthcare worker with PCR-confirmed SARS-CoV-2 infection or an uninfected control (not recorded which). The gene calls are TRBV12-2 and TRBJ2-7; TRBD2 reflects the table's D call only, with no check against the DNA. TRBV12-2 is tagged as a pseudogene. Specimen: whole blood, collected at baseline. The CDR3 loop reads CASRSHHSAGDSYEQYF. Here the CDR3 DNA reads TGTGCAAGTCGCTCCCACCACTCAGCGGGGGACTCCTACGAGCAGTACTTC.